The rows below give T cell receptor beta chains drawn from one sample of a study of blood T cells in healthy people across ages. TCRdb fed the 5' RACE reads into MiXCR, producing one record per CDR3 protein. Altogether under 1,100,000 distinct CDR3 sequences are present, around 27% being singletons, with the ten largest covering about 0.72%. A further study also used this sample, focusing on T cells of mothers and their children.

Material for sequencing was blood. The receptor source for this set is a girl between 2 and 10 years old in good health. Both conserved end residues are part of each CDR3. D genes are given only for firm matches. Clone size is given for some rows only: seen once, a few or many times, or a class if the clone is expanded.

V gene,clone size,D gene,J gene,CDR3 protein,CDR3 DNA
TRBV18,many,TRBD1,TRBJ2-7,CASSPPGQAYEQYF,TGTGCCAGCTCACCTCCCGGACAGGCCTACGAGCAGTACTTC
TRBV28,-,TRBD2,TRBJ2-3,CASSSGTRADTQYF,TGTGCCAGCAGTTCCGGGACTAGGGCAGATACGCAGTATTTT
TRBV20-1,-,-,TRBJ2-1,CSARDSLNTYNEQFF,TGCAGTGCTAGAGATTCCCTTAACACCTACAATGAGCAGTTCTTC
TRBV28,few,-,TRBJ2-6,CASSFSGLGANVLTF,TGTGCCAGCAGTTTTTCGGGGCTTGGGGCCAACGTCCTGACTTTC
TRBV5-6,many,-,TRBJ2-1,CASSLVRLRAGYNEQFF,TGTGCCAGCAGCTTGGTTCGCTTGCGGGCTGGTTACAATGAGCAGTTCTTC
TRBV29-1,few,-,TRBJ1-2,CSVDGDGGYTF,TGCAGCGTTGACGGGGATGGCGGCTACACCTTC
TRBV7-7,-,TRBD2,TRBJ2-5,CASSLRGLAVQETQYF,TGTGCTAGCAGCTTGAGGGGACTAGCGGTACAAGAGACCCAGTACTTC
TRBV4-2,few,-,TRBJ1-2,CASSQAFEGERGYTF,TGTGCCAGCAGCCAAGCCTTCGAGGGGGAGCGGGGCTACACCTTC
TRBV7-9,-,TRBD2,TRBJ2-1,CASSPPGLAGREHFF,TGTGCCAGCAGCCCGCCGGGACTAGCGGGCCGTGAGCACTTCTTC
TRBV29-1,-,-,TRBJ2-3,CSTPTQYF,TGCAGCACACCGACGCAGTATTTT
TRBV3-1,-,TRBD1,TRBJ1-2,CASSRTGGEGYTF,TGTGCCAGCAGCCGTACAGGGGGCGAGGGCTACACCTTC
TRBV11-2,-,TRBD2,TRBJ2-1,CASTINSGDEQFF,TGTGCCAGCACCATAAATAGCGGGGACGAGCAGTTCTTC
TRBV6-5,few,TRBD2,TRBJ2-7,CASGTSANYEQYF,TGTGCCAGTGGGACTAGCGCCAACTACGAGCAGTACTTC
TRBV12-3/TRBV12-4,few,-,TRBJ1-4,CASSLRVYEKLFF,TGTGCCAGCAGCCTCAGAGTCTATGAAAAACTGTTTTTT
TRBV16,-,-,TRBJ2-2,CASSQFVQNTGELFF,TGTGCCAGCAGCCAATTTGTACAGAACACCGGGGAGCTGTTTTTT
TRBV20-1,-,-,TRBJ2-6,CSARDLRAGANVLTF,TGCAGTGCTAGAGATCTCAGGGCTGGGGCCAACGTCCTGACTTTC
TRBV27,-,-,TRBJ2-7,CASCSTLDCEQYF,TGTGCCAGCTGTTCCACCTTAGATTGCGAGCAGTACTTC
TRBV9,few,-,TRBJ1-2,CASSPPEGHHGYTF,TGTGCCAGCAGCCCCCCAGAAGGGCATCATGGCTACACCTTC
TRBV29-1,-,-,TRBJ2-2,CSVDPETGELFF,TGCAGCGTTGACCCAGAGACCGGGGAGCTGTTTTTT
TRBV7-2,-,TRBD1,TRBJ2-7,CASSLNAWTGEKYF,TGTGCCAGCAGCTTAAATGCCTGGACAGGGGAAAAGTACTTC
TRBV28,few,-,TRBJ2-4,CASSTYRGGDIQYF,TGTGCCAGCAGCACCTATCGAGGGGGGGACATTCAGTACTTC
TRBV5-1,few,TRBD2,TRBJ2-5,CASSVTSGGVLEETQYF,TGCGCCAGCAGCGTCACTAGCGGGGGGGTCTTAGAAGAGACCCAGTACTTC